These 3 T cell receptor beta chains share one sample of origin, sequenced in a study of tumor-infiltrating lymphocytes in primary liver carcinoma. Co-extraction of RNA and DNA was performed on 20-30 mg of unsorted bulk tissue. Total RNA amounting to 500 ng was the source from which TCR beta cDNA was made with a constant-region primer. Amplification in three nested multiplex PCR rounds with slightly modified ARM-PCR gave rise to TCR beta libraries. Each of the first two PCR rounds ran 9 to 11 cycles with TRBV1-TRBV30 forward and C-beta reverse primers. In TCRdb, the multiplex PCR reads were re-called with MiXCR into one record per CDR3 protein. Seen here are over 100,000 distinct CDR3 sequences, about two thirds observed once, and the top ten hold more than 7%. Sequenced sample: tumor-adjacent normal liver tissue. The receptor source for this set is a woman aged 55-69 years with primary liver carcinoma and hepatitis B virus infection.

The chain is built from TRBV7-9 and TRBJ1-3; D possibly corresponds to TRBD1 (6 bases). Trimming removed 5 bases from V and 4 bases from J, with 21 bases in between. Germline lookup yields CDR1 SEHNR and CDR2 FQNEAQ (reference sequence). The CDR3 consists of 17 residues. CDR3 nucleotide sequence: TGTGCCAGCAGCCACGCGCTTACCCAGGGGCACGGAAACACCATATATTTT. Translation gives CASSHALTQGHGNTIYF.

CDR3 sequence reads: CASRQGAGYCYTF. The CDR3 region has the DNA TGTGCCAGCAGACAGGGGGCAGGGTATTGCTACACCTTC. The V and J genes are TRBV25-1 and TRBJ1-2; the match to TRBD1 covers 9 bases. The CDR3 spans 13 residues. After removal of 6 bases from V and 9 bases from J, the junction contained 8 bases not matched to a gene. In germline, CDR1 is MGHDK, CDR2 SYGVNS.

This chain connects TRBV10-2 to TRBJ2-1; D is uncertain. V was pared by 7 bases and J by 6 bases, with 16 bases between. This CDR3 spans 14 amino acids. Germline loops: CDR1 WSHSY, CDR2 SAAADI. The CDR3 loop reads CASTTPLESNEQFF. The CDR3 DNA reads as TGCGCCAGCACGACTCCCCTAGAGAGCAATGAGCAGTTCTTC.